One sample yielded the 20 T cell receptor beta chains listed below, sequenced in a study of early T cells in non-severe SARS-CoV-2 infection. TCRdb processed the 5' RACE reads anew with MiXCR; each CDR3 protein has one entry. The top ten hold 6.5% of the sample, which has 87,000 or so distinct CDR3 sequences, roughly an eighth seen once. The source material was whole blood. The origin of the receptors is an adult who was a healthcare worker with PCR-confirmed SARS-CoV-2 infection or an uninfected control (not recorded which).

In its sample, this clonotype was seen a few times. This sequence joins TRBV7-2 and TRBJ1-2, with TRBD1 identical over 10 bases. V lost 4 bases to trimming and J lost 4 bases; unmatched junction nucleotides: 9. CDR3 length: 16 amino acids. The germline V gene has CDR1 SGHTA and CDR2 FQGNSA. The CDR3, as DNA: TGTGCCAGCAGCTCACGACAGGGGGCAAGGTTCTATGGCTACACCTTC. Translating gives CASSSRQGARFYGYTF.

The chain uses TRBV12-3 or TRBV12-4 and TRBJ2-7; 7 bases align to TRBD1. Trimming cost V 5 bases and J 7 bases; bases outside gene matches: 11. The CDR3 consists of 14 residues. The CDR3 region has the DNA TGTGCCAGCAGTCCAATGACAGGGCTGCGGGAGCAGTACTTC. Its translation is CASSPMTGLREQYF.

In this sample, this clonotype turned up many times. At one end, the junction sequence differs from germline, possibly due to a read error. This chain links TRBV7-7 with TRBJ2-5, with 8 bases fitting TRBD2. The CDR3 has 16 amino acids. Germline CDR1 reads SSHAT; CDR2 reads FNYEAQ (reference sequence). DNA of the CDR3: TGTGCTAGCAGCTTAGCTGGCACTAGCGGCCAAGAGACCCAGTACTTC. Translated: CASSLAGTSGQETQYF.

This sequence joins TRBV12-3 or TRBV12-4 and TRBJ2-7; D is uncertain. This CDR3 has 15 residues. V lost 3 bases, J lost 3 bases, and 15 bases lay in between. CDR3 residues: CASSFSLRSHYEQYF. The CDR3, as DNA: TGTGCCAGCAGTTTCAGTCTAAGATCCCACTACGAGCAGTACTTC.

In its sample, this clonotype was seen many times. This sequence joins TRBV20-1 and TRBJ2-5; the D is unclear. Germline CDR1 is DFQATT and CDR2 is SNEGSKA (reference sequence). Trimming left V 3 bases short and J 2 bases short, with 7 bases between. This CDR3 contains 12 residues. This chain's CDR3 is CSARWQQETQYF. The CDR3 DNA is TGCAGTGCTAGGTGGCAGCAAGAGACCCAGTACTTC.

In this sample, this clonotype turned up many times. The rearrangement uses TRBV5-1 and TRBJ2-5; D assignment may be TRBD1 or TRBD2 (5 bases each). This CDR3 spans 15 amino acids. From germline, CDR1 is SGHRS and CDR2 YFSETQ. V was pared by 4 bases and J by 7 bases, with 20 bases between. The DNA for the CDR3 is TGCGCCAGCAGCCCCCGGGACCAACGCGTCGGGACCCAGTACTTC. Protein product: CASSPRDQRVGTQYF. Filled out from reference TRBV5-1 and TRBJ2-5, the complete variable domain reads KAGVTQTPRYLIKTRGQQVTLSCSPISGHRSVSWYQQTPGQGLQFLFEYFSETQRNKGNFPGRFSGRQFSNSRSEMNVSTLELGDSALYLCASSPRDQRVGTQYFGPGTRLLVL.

This clonotype was observed a few times. This rearrangement joins TRBV24-1 to TRBJ2-7; D might be TRBD2 (5 bases). The V gene's germline CDR1 is KGHDR and CDR2 SFDVKD. Trimming pared 3 bases from V and 3 bases from J, leaving 23 bases between. The CDR3 consists of 18 residues. The CDR3 is CATSDDSWYGEPRYEQYF. The CDR3 nucleotides are TGTGCCACCAGTGATGACTCTTGGTACGGGGAGCCCCGCTACGAGCAGTACTTC.

For this clonotype: The junction departs from the called germline gene at one end, perhaps through a read error. The chain carries TRBV7-3 and TRBJ1-6; D gene uncertain. The germline gives CDR1 SGHTA, CDR2 FQGTGA. The CDR3 is 15 amino acids. The CDR3 nucleotides are TGTGCCAGCAGCTTAGGGCAGTATGAGGGTTCACCCCCCCACTTT. This sequence encodes CASSLGQYEGSPPHF.

This clonotype appeared many times. V is TRBV4-2 and J is TRBJ2-1; 9 nucleotides agree with TRBD2. V lost 2 bases to trimming and J lost 8 bases; unmatched junction nucleotides: 13. The length of the CDR3 is 17 residues. The germline V gene has CDR1 LGHNA and CDR2 YNFKEQ. The CDR3 DNA reads TGTGCCAGCAGCCAAAAAGCGGGGGGCGCAAAGGACGATGAGCAGTTCTTC. Its protein product is CASSQKAGGAKDDEQFF.

The chain joins TRBV6-5 to TRBJ1-3; D uncertain. Germline assignment: CDR1 MNHEY and CDR2 SVGAGI. This CDR3 region has 15 residues. Trimming cost V 6 bases and J 4 bases, with 16 bases left between them. CDR3 residues: CASRSTTLGGNTIYF. The CDR3 DNA follows: TGTGCCAGCAGGAGTACGACTCTGGGGGGAAACACCATATATTTT.

The table lists this clonotype with many counts. This chain uses TRBV7-2 with TRBJ2-3, with TRBD2 matching 8 bases. The CDR3 sequence is 17 residues long. Unmatched junction bases numbered 13, after V lost 2 bases and J lost 6 bases. Germline loops: CDR1 SGHTA, CDR2 FQGNSA. The CDR3 nucleotides read TGTGCCAGCAGCTTATACGGTACTAGCGGTTCTAAGGATACGCAGTATTTT. Amino acid sequence: CASSLYGTSGSKDTQYF.

The V gene is TRBV20-1, the J gene TRBJ1-6; D gene ambiguous. CDR3 size: 17 residues. Germline V gene data show CDR1 as DFQATT and CDR2 as SNEGSKA (reference sequence). Trimming cost V 2 bases and J 0 bases, with 14 bases left between them. The CDR3 coding sequence is TGCAGTGCTAGATCTGTCATCGGGAACTCCTATAATTCACCCCTCCACTTT. Its protein product is CSARSVIGNSYNSPLHF.

This clonotype was recorded a few times. The V call is TRBV19, the J call TRBJ2-3; TRBD1 agrees at 7 bases. Losses at the gene ends were 6 bases for V and 2 bases for J; bases not matched to a gene: 11. The CDR3 is made up of 16 amino acids. Germline CDR1 LNHDA, CDR2 SQIVND (reference sequence). The CDR3 nucleotides read TGTGCCAGTAGAACAGTAACCGGGACAGCCACAGATACGCAGTATTTT. Its protein product is CASRTVTGTATDTQYF.

In its sample, this clonotype was seen a few times. The chain has TRBV10-2 and TRBJ1-1; D is uncertain. This CDR3 is built from 12 residues. V shed 4 bases and J shed 5 bases, with 8 bases lying between them. Germline V gives CDR1 WSHSY, CDR2 SAAADI. This CDR3 reads CASSGEGTEAFF. DNA for the CDR3: TGCGCCAGCAGTGGCGAGGGAACTGAAGCTTTCTTT.

This clonotype showed up just a few times. This sequence joins TRBV3-1 and TRBJ2-2; 8 nucleotides align to TRBD2. The CDR3 runs 17 residues. V lost 4 bases, J lost 4 bases, and 11 bases stayed unmatched. Germline-derived CDR1 and CDR2 are LGHDT and YNNKEL (reference sequence). CDR3 bases: TGTGCCAGCAGCCCCTACCAGGATGCGGGGGGCACCGGGGAGCTGTTTTTT. It translates to CASSPYQDAGGTGELFF. The full variable domain, completed using reference TRBV3-1 and TRBJ2-2, is DTAVSQTPKYLVTQMGNDKSIKCEQNLGHDTMYWYKQDSKKFLKIMFSYNNKELIINETVPNRFSPKSPDKAHLNLHINSLELGDSAVYFCASSPYQDAGGTGELFFGEGSRLTVL.

This clonotype has a handful of counts. This chain uses TRBV20-1 with TRBJ2-6; a possible D gene is TRBD2 (6 bases). The CDR3 loop spans 15 amino acids. V gave up 1 base and J gave up 2 bases, with 9 bases separating them. Germline lookup yields CDR1 DFQATT and CDR2 SNEGSKA (reference sequence). The CDR3 nucleotides are TGCAGTGCTAGAGCTTCGGGAGCTGGGGCCAACGTCCTGACTTTC. Amino acids: CSARASGAGANVLTF.

The chain has TRBV25-1 and TRBJ2-3; a weak D match, TRBD2 (7 bases). V lost 10 bases to trimming and J lost 2 bases, with 13 bases between them. The CDR3 totals 13 residues. CDR1 and CDR2 (germline): MGHDK, SYGVNS. CDR3 amino acids: CATRGGFTDTQYF. The CDR3 bases are TGTGCCACTAGGGGGGGGTTCACAGATACGCAGTATTTT.

This clonotype appeared a few times. This sequence joins TRBV11-2 and TRBJ2-1; 7 bases align to TRBD2. The germline gives CDR1 SGHAT, CDR2 FQNNGV. Trimming at V came to 5 bases and at J to 2 bases, leaving 6 bases not matched to a gene. The CDR3 is made up of 15 amino acids. For the CDR3, the DNA is TGTGCCAGCAGCCGAACGGGAGGTGCCTACAATGAGCAGTTCTTC. As protein: CASSRTGGAYNEQFF.

This chain links TRBV7-3 with TRBJ2-3, with D possibly TRBD2 on 6 matching bases. This CDR3 comprises 16 residues. In germline, CDR1 is SGHTA, CDR2 FQGTGA. V was shortened by 5 bases and J by 6 bases, with 21 bases between the two germline ends. As DNA, the CDR3 is TGTGCCAGCAGCCCACATCCGGGACTCAGAGGGGATACGCAGTATTTT. Its translation is CASSPHPGLRGDTQYF.

V and J are TRBV10-3 and TRBJ1-2; the match to TRBD1 covers 7 bases. CDR3 length equals 15 residues. Germline CDR1 is ENHRY and CDR2 is SYGVKD. Unmatched junction bases numbered 3, after V lost 2 bases and J lost 0 bases. CDR3 coding DNA: TGTGCCATCAGTGAGAGGACAGGAGCTAACTATGGCTACACCTTC. Translated, it gives CAISERTGANYGYTF.